This T cell receptor beta chain was identified in a study of liver allograft versus peripheral blood T cells. In the study overall: Peripheral blood of the recipients supplied T cell receptor repertoires that were compared with those in transplanted livers. Study observations and caveats: Within liver allografts, T cell receptor repertoires were reportedly different from those in peripheral blood.

The CDR3 consists of 13 residues. V was trimmed by 0 bases and J by 7 bases, leaving 4 bases between them. The germline gives CDR1 LNHDA, CDR2 SQIVND (reference sequence). A word on this clonotype: Its antigen is undetermined.

One entry per CDR3 protein results from TCRdb running MiXCR on the reads. The sample contains 10,000 or so distinct CDR3 sequences, less than 20% of which appear only once. The origin of this receptor is a human patient who had a liver transplant. These T cells may partly come from the graft donor. This sequence joins TRBV19 and TRBJ1-6, with D uncertain. CDR3 coding DNA: TGTGCCAGTAGTATAGAGTGGAATTCACCCCTCCACTTT. Its protein product is CASSIEWNSPLHF.